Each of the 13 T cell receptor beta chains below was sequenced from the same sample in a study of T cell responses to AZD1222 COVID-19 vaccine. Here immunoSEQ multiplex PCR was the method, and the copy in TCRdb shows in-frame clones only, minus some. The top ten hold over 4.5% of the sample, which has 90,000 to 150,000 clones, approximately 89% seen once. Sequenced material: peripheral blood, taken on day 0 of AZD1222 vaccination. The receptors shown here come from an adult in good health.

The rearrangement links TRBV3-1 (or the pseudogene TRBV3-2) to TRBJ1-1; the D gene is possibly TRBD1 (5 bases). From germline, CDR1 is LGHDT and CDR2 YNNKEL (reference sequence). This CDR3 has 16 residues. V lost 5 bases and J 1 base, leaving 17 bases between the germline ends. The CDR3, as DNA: TGTGCCAGCAGCTCAGGGACGAGGGCCAGGAACACTGAAGCTTTCTTT. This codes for CASSSGTRARNTEAFF.

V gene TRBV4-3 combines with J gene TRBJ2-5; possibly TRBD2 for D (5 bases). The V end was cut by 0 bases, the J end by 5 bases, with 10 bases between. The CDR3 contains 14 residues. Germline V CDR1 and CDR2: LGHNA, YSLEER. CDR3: CASSQEGWRETQYF. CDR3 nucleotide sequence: TGCGCCAGCAGCCAAGAGGGTTGGAGGGAGACCCAGTACTTC.

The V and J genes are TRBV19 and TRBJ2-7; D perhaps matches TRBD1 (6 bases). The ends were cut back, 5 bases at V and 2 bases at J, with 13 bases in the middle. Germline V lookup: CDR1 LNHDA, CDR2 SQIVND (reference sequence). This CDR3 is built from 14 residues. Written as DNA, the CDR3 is TGTGCCAGTAGTCGTACGGGACAAGCCTACGAGCAGTACTTC. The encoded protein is CASSRTGQAYEQYF.

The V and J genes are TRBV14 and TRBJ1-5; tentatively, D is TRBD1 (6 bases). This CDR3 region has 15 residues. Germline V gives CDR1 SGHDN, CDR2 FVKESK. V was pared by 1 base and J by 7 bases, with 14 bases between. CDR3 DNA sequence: TGTGCCAGCAGCCAAGCCGGGGGGCAAGGGCAGCCCCAGCATTTT. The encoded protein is CASSQAGGQGQPQHF.

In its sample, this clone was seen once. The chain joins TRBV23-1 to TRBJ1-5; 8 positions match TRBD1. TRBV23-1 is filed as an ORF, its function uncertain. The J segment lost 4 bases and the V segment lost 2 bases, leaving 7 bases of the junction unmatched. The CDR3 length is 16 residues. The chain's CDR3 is CASSQLGTGRNQPQHF. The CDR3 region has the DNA TGCGCCAGCAGTCAACTCGGGACAGGACGAAATCAGCCCCAGCATTTT.

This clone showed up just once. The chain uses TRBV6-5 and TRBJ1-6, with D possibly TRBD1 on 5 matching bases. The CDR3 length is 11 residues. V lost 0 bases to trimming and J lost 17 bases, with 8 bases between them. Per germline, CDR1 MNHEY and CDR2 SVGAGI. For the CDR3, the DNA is TGTGCCAGCAGTTACTCGGACATAATCCACTTT. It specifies CASSYSDIIHF.

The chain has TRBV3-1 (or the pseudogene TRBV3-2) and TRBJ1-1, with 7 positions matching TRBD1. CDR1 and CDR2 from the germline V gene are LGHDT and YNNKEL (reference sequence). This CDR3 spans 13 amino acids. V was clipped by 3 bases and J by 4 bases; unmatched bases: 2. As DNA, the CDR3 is TGTGCCAGCAGCCAGGGACAGTTCACTGAAGCTTTCTTT. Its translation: CASSQGQFTEAFF.

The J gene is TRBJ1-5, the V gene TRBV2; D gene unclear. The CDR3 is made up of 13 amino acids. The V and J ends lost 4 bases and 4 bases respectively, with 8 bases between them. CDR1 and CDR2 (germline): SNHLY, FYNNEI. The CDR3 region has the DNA TGTGCCAGCAGTGGAGAAGAGAATCAGCCCCAGCATTTT. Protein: CASSGEENQPQHF.

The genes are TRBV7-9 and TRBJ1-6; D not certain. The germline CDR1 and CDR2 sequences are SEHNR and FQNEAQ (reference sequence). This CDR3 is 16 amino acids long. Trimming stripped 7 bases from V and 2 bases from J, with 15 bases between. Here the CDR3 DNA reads TGTGCCAGCAACTCAGACGTCAGCGCCTATAATTCACCCCTCCACTTT. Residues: CASNSDVSAYNSPLHF. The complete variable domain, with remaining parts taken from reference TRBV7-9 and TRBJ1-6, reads DTGVSQNPRHKITKRGQNVTFRCDPISEHNRLYWYRQTLGQGPEFLTYFQNEAQLEKSRLLSDRFSAERPKGSFSTLEIQRTEQGDSAMYLCASNSDVSAYNSPLHFGNGTRLTVT.

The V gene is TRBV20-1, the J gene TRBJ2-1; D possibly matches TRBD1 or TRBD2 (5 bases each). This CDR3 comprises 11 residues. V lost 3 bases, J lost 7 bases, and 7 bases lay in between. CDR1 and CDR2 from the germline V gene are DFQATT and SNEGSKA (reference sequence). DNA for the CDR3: TGCAGTGCTAGGAGGGGTAATGAGCAGTTCTTC. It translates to CSARRGNEQFF.

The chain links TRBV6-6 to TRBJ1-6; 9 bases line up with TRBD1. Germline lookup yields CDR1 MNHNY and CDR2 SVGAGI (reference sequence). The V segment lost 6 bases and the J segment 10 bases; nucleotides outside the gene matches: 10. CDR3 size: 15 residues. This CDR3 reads CASRQQGAFGSPLHF. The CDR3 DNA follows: TGTGCCAGCAGACAACAGGGGGCATTTGGATCACCCCTCCACTTT.

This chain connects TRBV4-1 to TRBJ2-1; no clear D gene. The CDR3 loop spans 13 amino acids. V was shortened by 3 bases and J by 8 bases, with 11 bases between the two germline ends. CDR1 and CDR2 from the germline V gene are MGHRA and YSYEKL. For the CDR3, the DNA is TGCGCCAGCAGCCATGCAGGTTTCGATGAGCAGTTCTTC. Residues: CASSHAGFDEQFF.

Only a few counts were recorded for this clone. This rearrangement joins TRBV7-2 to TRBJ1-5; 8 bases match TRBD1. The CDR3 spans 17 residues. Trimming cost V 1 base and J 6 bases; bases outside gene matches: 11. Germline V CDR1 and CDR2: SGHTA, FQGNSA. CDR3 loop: CASSLDRGQGRFQPQHF. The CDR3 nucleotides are TGTGCCAGCAGCTTAGACCGTGGACAGGGTAGGTTTCAGCCCCAGCATTTT.